The 10 T cell receptor beta chains listed next were all sequenced from one sample in a study of CD8 T cells in Susac syndrome. Random hexamers were used to reverse transcribe roughly 0.45 to 1 ug of RNA. In TCRdb, the immunoSEQ multiplex PCR reads were re-called with MiXCR into one record per CDR3 protein. The data hold over 150,000 distinct CDR3 sequences, with around 96% observed a single time. The sequenced material came from CD4+ T cells from PBMCs. The receptors stem from a human donor with multiple sclerosis.

The chain employs TRBV2 and TRBJ1-5, with D possibly being TRBD1 (5 bases). V was trimmed by 5 bases and J by 6 bases, leaving 11 bases between them. The CDR3 is made up of 13 amino acids. Germline V gene sequence: CDR1 SNHLY, CDR2 FYNNEI. CDR3 nucleotides: TGTGCCAGCAGTTCGGAGGGACCTCAGCCCCAGCATTTT. As protein: CASSSEGPQPQHF.

The chain joins TRBV7-9 to TRBJ2-2, with 7 bases matching TRBD2. Germline CDR1 is SEHNR and CDR2 is FQNEAQ (reference sequence). CDR3 length: 15 residues. V lost 8 bases and J lost 4; bases outside the gene matches: 10. The CDR3 DNA sequence: TGTGCCAGCCACCCGGCGGGAGTTGGCACCGGGGAGCTGTTTTTT. Translation gives CASHPAGVGTGELFF.

This chain connects TRBV20-1 to TRBJ2-5, with 7 nucleotides matching TRBD2. Germline-derived CDR1 and CDR2 are DFQATT and SNEGSKA (reference sequence). The J segment lost 5 bases and the V segment lost 6 bases, leaving 9 bases of the junction unmatched. CDR3 length: 13 residues. The CDR3 loop is CSAAEPGGETQYF. As DNA, the CDR3 is TGCAGTGCGGCTGAACCCGGGGGGGAGACCCAGTACTTC.

The rearrangement links TRBV3-1 to TRBJ2-1; D call uncertain. CDR1 LGHDT and CDR2 YNNKEL come from the germline V gene (reference sequence). V was shortened by 3 bases and J by 6 bases, with 9 bases between the two germline ends. The CDR3 is made up of 13 amino acids. CDR3 in amino acids: CASSQQVLNEQFF. The CDR3 nucleotides read TGTGCCAGCAGCCAGCAGGTACTCAATGAGCAGTTCTTC.

The table lists this clonotype with a count of one. The chain recombines TRBV20-1 with TRBJ2-3, with D perhaps TRBD1 (5 bases). Germline V gene sequence: CDR1 DFQATT, CDR2 SNEGSKA (reference sequence). Trimming cost V 6 bases and J 4 bases, with 20 bases left between them. The length of the CDR3 is 15 residues. The CDR3 protein is CSAPPGWGRADTQYF. DNA of the CDR3: TGCAGTGCGCCTCCCGGTTGGGGCCGTGCAGATACGCAGTATTTT.

The genes are TRBV11-2 and TRBJ1-5, with D possibly matching TRBD1 (6 bases). CDR1 is SGHAT and CDR2 is FQNNGV in the germline V gene. The CDR3 has 14 amino acids. Trimming cost V 5 bases and J 3 bases, with 11 bases left between them. The CDR3 protein is CASSPGATNQPQHF. The CDR3 DNA sequence: TGTGCCAGCAGCCCAGGGGCCACCAATCAGCCCCAGCATTTT.

CDR3 in amino acids: CASSLFGQSEQFF. CDR3 nucleotides: TGTGCCAGCAGCTTGTTCGGACAAAGTGAGCAGTTCTTC. The rearrangement uses TRBV7-9 and TRBJ2-1, with a tentative D call TRBD1 (5 bases). The CDR3 totals 13 residues. Germline assignment: CDR1 SEHNR and CDR2 FQNEAQ (reference sequence). V lost 3 bases and J 9 bases, leaving 12 bases between the germline ends.

The chain links TRBV29-1 to TRBJ1-2; D is ambiguous. In germline, CDR1 is SQVTM, CDR2 ANQGSEA. This CDR3 has 11 amino acids. V was pared by 4 bases and J by 7 bases, with 10 bases between. CDR3 residues: CSVATPGGYTF. The DNA of the CDR3 is TGCAGCGTTGCCACGCCGGGTGGCTACACCTTC.

V usage is TRBV19 and J usage is TRBJ1-5; no definite D call. Germline values: CDR1 LNHDA, CDR2 SQIVND (reference sequence). The CDR3 runs to 13 residues. Between the trimmed V and J ends, which lost 7 bases and 4 bases, there was a span of 11 bases. The CDR3 region is CASTGVGNQPQHF. In DNA, the CDR3 is TGTGCCAGTACTGGGGTTGGGAATCAGCCCCAGCATTTT.

This rearrangement joins TRBV20-1 to TRBJ2-1; D gene ambiguous. Germline V gene lookup returns CDR1 DFQATT and CDR2 SNEGSKA (reference sequence). The V end was cut by 6 bases, the J end by 7 bases, with 10 bases between. This CDR3 spans 11 amino acids. CDR3 amino acids: CSAWAWNEQFF. CDR3 DNA sequence: TGCAGTGCATGGGCGTGGAATGAGCAGTTCTTC.